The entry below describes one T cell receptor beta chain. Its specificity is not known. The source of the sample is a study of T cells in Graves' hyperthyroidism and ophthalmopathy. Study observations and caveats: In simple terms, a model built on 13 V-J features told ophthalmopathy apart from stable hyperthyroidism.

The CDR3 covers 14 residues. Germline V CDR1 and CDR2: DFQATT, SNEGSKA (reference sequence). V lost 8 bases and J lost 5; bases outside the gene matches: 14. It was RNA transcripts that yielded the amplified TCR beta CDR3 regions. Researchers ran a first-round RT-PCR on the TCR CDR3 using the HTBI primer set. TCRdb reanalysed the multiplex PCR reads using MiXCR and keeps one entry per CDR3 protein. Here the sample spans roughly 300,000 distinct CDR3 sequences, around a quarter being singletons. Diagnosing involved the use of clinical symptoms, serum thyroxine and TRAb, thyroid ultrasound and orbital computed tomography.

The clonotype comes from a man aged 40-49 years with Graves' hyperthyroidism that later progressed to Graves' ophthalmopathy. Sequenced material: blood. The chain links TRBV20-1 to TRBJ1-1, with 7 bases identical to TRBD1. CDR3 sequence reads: CSPLPAGGGTEAFF. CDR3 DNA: TGCAGTCCCTTGCCCGCAGGGGGAGGAACTGAAGCTTTCTTT.